This T cell receptor beta chain was recorded in a study of PD-1 blockade in classical Hodgkin lymphoma. General study results and limits: Newly diagnosed patients were reported to start with lower TCR diversity than healthy donors.

Time point: newly diagnosed, previously untreated cHL patient sample. PBMCs representing newly diagnosed, untreated classical Hodgkin lymphoma functioned as the comparison. Sequencing was performed with immunoSEQ multiplex PCR; in TCRdb, only in-frame clones are kept and a portion is missing. In the table there are around 17,000 clones, just under 85% of which are singletons. V was pared by 2 bases and J by 1 base, with 3 bases of the junction left unmatched. The CDR3 sequence is 15 residues long. Points on this clone: Its antigen is not identified.

This receptor was taken from a human donor with classical Hodgkin lymphoma. The chain joins TRBV7-1 to TRBJ1-1; 8 nucleotides match TRBD1. TRBV7-1 is flagged as an ORF with uncertain function. Specimen: peripheral blood mononuclear cells (PBMCs). The CDR3 bases are TGTGCCAGCAGCTCACAGGGGGCGGGGAACACTGAAGCTTTCTTT. This translates into CASSSQGAGNTEAFF.